These 18 T cell receptor beta chains were all obtained from the same sample, sequenced in a study of identical twins. MiXCR, run by TCRdb on the 5' RACE reads, gives a single entry per CDR3 protein. The profile shows some 1,600,000 distinct CDR3 sequences, less than 35% of them singletons. Input material: cord blood. The source of these receptors is a newborn girl in good health.

The sample holds a few counts of this clonotype. CDR3 sequence reads: CATSESDRGGDGYTF. The CDR3 DNA reads TGTGCCACCAGTGAATCCGACAGGGGAGGGGATGGCTACACCTTC. The rearrangement links TRBV24-1 to TRBJ1-2, with 8 bases identical to TRBD1. Germline V CDR1 and CDR2: KGHDR, SFDVKD. J gave up 6 bases and V 4 bases, and 9 bases lay outside the gene matches. This CDR3 has 15 residues.

V usage is TRBV20-1 and J usage is TRBJ2-1; D is unclear. The ends were cut back, 1 base at V and 4 bases at J, with 8 bases in the middle. The CDR3 has 13 residues. Germline CDR1 DFQATT, CDR2 SNEGSKA (reference sequence). CDR3 sequence (DNA): TGCAGTGCTAGAGTCTGGGGTTACAATGAGCAGTTCTTC. Protein product: CSARVWGYNEQFF.

The chain couples TRBV5-1 to TRBJ2-1; D not resolved. CDR1 and CDR2 from the germline V gene are SGHRS and YFSETQ. V was trimmed by 0 bases and J by 5 bases, leaving 6 bases between them. The CDR3 is 13 amino acids. The CDR3 reads CASSLALNNEQFF. As DNA, the CDR3 is TGCGCCAGCAGCTTGGCCCTGAACAATGAGCAGTTCTTC.

This clonotype has only a few counts. The chain carries TRBV9 and TRBJ1-4, with 9 bases lining up with TRBD1. The germline V gene has CDR1 SGDLS and CDR2 YYNGEE. V was pared by 2 bases and J by 7 bases, with 6 bases of the junction left unmatched. The CDR3 consists of 15 residues. The CDR3 loop is CASSVPGTGPEKLFF. CDR3 DNA: TGTGCCAGCAGCGTCCCTGGGACAGGGCCTGAAAAACTGTTTTTT.

As to this clonotype: A junction end diverges from the germline sequence, so it may reflect a read error. The J gene is TRBJ2-4, the V gene TRBV29-1; 8 bases align to TRBD1. Looked up from germline, CDR1 is SQVTM and CDR2 is ANQGSEA. The CDR3 totals 17 residues. The CDR3 protein is CSVERQGNGSAKNIQNF. CDR3 sequence (DNA): TGCAGCGTTGAAAGACAGGGGAACGGTTCTGCCAAAAACATTCAGAACTTC.

This clonotype was found a few times. CDR3 residues: CASNSFRQGTGTEAFF. The CDR3 DNA follows: TGTGCCAGCAACTCCTTCAGACAGGGAACGGGGACTGAAGCTTTCTTT. This sequence joins TRBV27 and TRBJ1-1, with 7 bases matching TRBD1. V lost 7 bases, J lost 5 bases, and 16 bases stayed unmatched. CDR1 MNHEY and CDR2 SMNVEV come from the germline V gene (reference sequence). This CDR3 contains 16 residues.

This clonotype was seen once. This chain connects TRBV20-1 to TRBJ1-6; 8 bases match TRBD1. J was trimmed by 7 bases and V by 1 base; bases with no gene match: 6. This CDR3 has 15 amino acids. Germline assignment: CDR1 DFQATT and CDR2 SNEGSKA (reference sequence). The CDR3 DNA reads as TGCAGTGCTAGAGGGGCAGGGGGCGGCAATTCACCCCTCCACTTT. It translates to CSARGAGGGNSPLHF.

The genes are TRBV2 and TRBJ2-1; a weak D match, TRBD2 (6 bases). The germline V gene has CDR1 SNHLY and CDR2 FYNNEI. The CDR3 covers 14 residues. Between the trimmed V and J ends, which lost 6 bases and 15 bases, there was a span of 24 bases. The CDR3 loop is CASRSNGPSETLFF. The CDR3 DNA sequence: TGTGCCAGCAGATCGAATGGGCCTAGCGAGACCCTGTTCTTC.

This clonotype was seen a handful of times. The rearrangement links TRBV10-3 to TRBJ1-1; no clear D. The V gene lost 3 bases and the J gene lost 1 base, with 18 bases spanning the gap. Germline values: CDR1 ENHRY, CDR2 SYGVKD. This CDR3 region has 17 residues. CDR3 sequence: CAISDKFALVSNTEAFF. In nucleotides, the CDR3 is TGTGCCATCAGTGATAAGTTTGCTCTCGTCTCGAACACTGAAGCTTTCTTT.

This chain links TRBV27 with TRBJ1-6; tentative D call: TRBD1 (5 bases). The CDR3 is 13 residues long. Germline lookup yields CDR1 MNHEY and CDR2 SMNVEV (reference sequence). V shed 7 bases and J shed 9 bases, with 13 bases lying between them. CDR3: CASTLRGISPLHF. CDR3 in DNA: TGTGCCAGCACTTTGAGGGGTATTTCACCCCTCCACTTT.

The chain carries TRBV29-1 and TRBJ2-1, with 10 bases aligning to TRBD1. J lost 13 bases, V lost 7 bases, and 19 bases had no gene match. Germline V gene sequence: CDR1 SQVTM, CDR2 ANQGSEA. There are 15 residues in the CDR3. The CDR3 nucleotides are TGCAGCGCTGCGGACAGGGGGGAAGGGATAGAGACCCAGTTCTTC. Protein: CSAADRGEGIETQFF.

The CDR3 loop reads CASSASGPNTGELFF. The CDR3, as DNA: TGTGCCAGCAGTGCAAGCGGGCCTAACACCGGGGAGCTGTTTTTT. This chain links TRBV12-3 or TRBV12-4 with TRBJ2-2; a weak D match, TRBD2 (6 bases). Trimming cost V 5 bases and J 2 bases, with 12 bases left between them. The CDR3 loop spans 15 amino acids.

This chain uses TRBV28 with TRBJ2-2, with TRBD2 as a possible D gene (6 bases). This CDR3 comprises 18 residues. The V and J ends lost 7 bases and 3 bases respectively, with 24 bases between them. Per germline, CDR1 MDHEN and CDR2 SYDVKM. The CDR3 is CASTSGLGTEGYTGELFF. The CDR3 coding sequence is TGTGCCAGCACCTCAGGTTTGGGGACTGAGGGGTACACCGGGGAGCTGTTTTTT.

This clonotype was counted between two and nine times. This chain uses TRBV24-1 with TRBJ2-1; 8 bases line up with TRBD1. The CDR3 sequence is 12 residues long. CDR1 is KGHDR, CDR2 SFDVKD, per germline. The V gene end was trimmed by 3 bases and the J gene end by 14 bases; junction bases not matched to a gene: 5. CDR3 nucleotide sequence: TGTGCCACCAGTGATCCCCAGGGACAGGAGTTCTTC. This gives the protein CATSDPQGQEFF.

CDR3 DNA: TGTGCCAGCAGTTCAGTTGGGACCGCGAGTGAAGCTTTCTTT. Encoded protein: CASSSVGTASEAFF. The rearrangement uses TRBV27 and TRBJ1-1, with D perhaps matching TRBD1 (5 bases). The CDR3 is 14 residues long. Germline V gives CDR1 MNHEY, CDR2 SMNVEV (reference sequence). Trimming pared 4 bases from V and 7 bases from J, leaving 16 bases between.

In its sample, this clonotype was seen a few times. The rearrangement joins TRBV6-5 to TRBJ2-5; D perhaps matches TRBD2 (6 bases). The J call may be incorrect, as the DNA end agrees better with TRBJ2-7. The germline V gene encodes CDR1 MNHEY and CDR2 SVGAGI. The CDR3 has 13 amino acids. The CDR3 protein is CASRLGTFYEQYF. In nucleotides, the CDR3 is TGTGCCAGCAGGCTCGGGACTTTCTACGAGCAGTACTTC.

This clonotype was found a few times. The chain has TRBV20-1 and TRBJ1-2; 12 positions agree with TRBD1. This CDR3 comprises 16 residues. Per the germline V gene, CDR1 is DFQATT and CDR2 is SNEGSKA (reference sequence). V gave up 5 bases and J gave up 4 bases; unmatched junction bases: 11. CDR3 nucleotides: TGCAGTGCTGCTGAGGGGACAGGGGGCGTTTTCTATGGCTACACCTTC. Encoded protein: CSAAEGTGGVFYGYTF.

The chain recombines TRBV18 with TRBJ2-7, with TRBD2 matching over 8 bases. The CDR3 runs to 15 residues. CDR1 and CDR2 from the germline V gene are KGHSH and LQKENI. Germline trimming cut 0 bases from V and 3 bases from J; bases unmatched to any gene: 4. CDR3 bases: TGTGCCAGCTCACCACCAGCGGGACTAGGCTACGAGCAGTACTTC. This translates into CASSPPAGLGYEQYF.